The 16 T cell receptor beta chains below come from one sample, sequenced in a study of T-cell reconstitution after alpha-beta-depleted transplantation in children. Researchers prepared the TCRbeta library using unique molecular identifiers, the study reports. Each CDR3 protein gets one entry after TCRdb re-called the PCR reads with MiXCR. The table has some 440,000 distinct CDR3 sequences, around 16% seen once. The sample here was PBMCs, mostly from graft donor cells, taken 360 days after TCRalphabeta/CD19-depleted stem cell transplant. These receptors all come from a boy under two years old who had a stem cell transplant for Wiskott-Aldrich syndrome, so the T cells may come from the graft donor.

This chain links TRBV12-3 or TRBV12-4 with TRBJ2-6; maybe TRBD1 (5 bases). V lost 3 bases to trimming and J lost 3 bases, with 9 bases between them. The CDR3 length is 15 residues. CDR3 bases: TGTGCCAGCAGTTTTTGGGGCTTTGGGGCCAACGTCCTGACTTTC. Residues: CASSFWGFGANVLTF.

This clonotype was detected a few times. The gene calls are TRBV14 and TRBJ2-5; D gene uncertain. Trimming removed 3 bases at V and 3 bases at J, with 8 bases between. In germline, CDR1 is SGHDN, CDR2 FVKESK. CDR3 length: 13 residues. This chain's CDR3 is CASSQLTKETQYF. In DNA form, the CDR3 reads TGTGCCAGCAGCCAGCTAACTAAAGAGACCCAGTACTTC.

V and J are TRBV7-9 and TRBJ1-2; 7 bases fit TRBD1. CDR3 length: 14 amino acids. CDR1 is SEHNR, CDR2 FQNEAQ, per germline (reference sequence). V lost 5 bases and J lost 6; bases outside the gene matches: 9. CDR3 sequence: CASSDRRGTDGYTF. CDR3 coding DNA: TGTGCCAGCAGCGATAGGCGGGGGACAGATGGCTACACCTTC.

This clonotype was counted at least ten times. The chain has TRBV27 and TRBJ2-5; 7 nucleotides match TRBD2. The CDR3 totals 15 residues. J gave up 2 bases and V 3 bases, and 6 bases lay outside the gene matches. Germline assignment: CDR1 MNHEY and CDR2 SMNVEV (reference sequence). CDR3 protein: CASSLAGGRQETQYF. Here the CDR3 DNA reads TGTGCCAGCAGTTTGGCCGGCGGGAGACAAGAGACCCAGTACTTC.

This clonotype was counted between two and nine times. CDR3 residues: CASSLDVGKLFF. CDR3 DNA: TGTGCCAGCAGCTTAGACGTGGGAAAACTGTTTTTT. The chain joins TRBV7-9 to TRBJ1-4; D call uncertain. The germline CDR1 and CDR2 sequences are SEHNR and FQNEAQ (reference sequence). V lost 1 base, J lost 10 bases, and 7 bases lay in between. The CDR3 is 12 amino acids.

Only a few counts were recorded for this clonotype. The gene calls are TRBV19 and TRBJ1-1; D gene ambiguous. This CDR3 region has 13 residues. CDR1 is LNHDA and CDR2 is SQIVND in the germline V gene (reference sequence). The V and J ends lost 2 bases and 3 bases respectively, with 7 bases between them. This CDR3 is CASSIYPYTEAFF. The CDR3 DNA sequence: TGTGCCAGTAGTATATACCCGTACACTGAAGCTTTCTTT. The full variable domain, rest sourced from reference TRBV19 and TRBJ1-1, is DGGITQSPKYLFRKEGQNVTLSCEQNLNHDAMYWYRQDPGQGLRLIYYSQIVNDFQKGDIAEGYSVSREKKESFPLTVTSAQKNPTAFYLCASSIYPYTEAFFGQGTRLTVV.

This clonotype came up a few times. The chain carries TRBV6-1 and TRBJ2-2; TRBD1 matches at 9 bases. The J segment lost 8 bases and the V segment lost 3 bases, leaving 10 bases of the junction unmatched. The germline CDR1 and CDR2 sequences are MNHNS and SASEGT. This CDR3 has 16 residues. CDR3 residues: CASSEFTGGATGELFF. The DNA for the CDR3 is TGTGCCAGCAGTGAGTTTACAGGGGGCGCGACTGGGGAGCTGTTTTTT.

This clonotype has more than one count but fewer than ten. V and J are TRBV24-1 and TRBJ1-2; D is possibly TRBD1 (5 bases). Trimming took off 7 bases at V and 6 bases at J, with 14 bases between the two ends. The CDR3 is 13 amino acids. Germline V gene sequence: CDR1 KGHDR, CDR2 SFDVKD. CDR3 in amino acids: CATSVRDYNGYTF. CDR3 sequence (DNA): TGTGCCACCAGCGTGAGGGACTATAATGGCTACACCTTC.

This clonotype has a handful of counts. V gene TRBV9 combines with J gene TRBJ2-2; unclear D gene. Trimming cost V 0 bases and J 5 bases, with 11 bases left between them. The CDR3 covers 15 residues. Germline V lookup: CDR1 SGDLS, CDR2 YYNGEE. The CDR3 loop reads CASSVGTIPTGELFF. The CDR3 nucleotides are TGTGCCAGCAGCGTAGGGACGATCCCAACCGGGGAGCTGTTTTTT.

This clonotype appeared a few times. V is TRBV12-3 or TRBV12-4 and J is TRBJ2-3; D perhaps matches TRBD1 (6 bases). Trimming stripped 7 bases from V and 1 base from J, with 18 bases between. The CDR3 is made up of 16 amino acids. In DNA, the CDR3 is TGTGCCAGCACCCTACCCCTGACAGGCGGCACAGATACGCAGTATTTT. Translation: CASTLPLTGGTDTQYF.

There are a few counts of this clonotype. CDR3 loop: CASSLRRTKPNEQFF. The CDR3 bases are TGTGCCAGCAGTTTAAGGAGGACCAAGCCAAATGAGCAGTTCTTC. The chain joins TRBV27 to TRBJ2-1; tentatively, D is TRBD2 (5 bases). Germline-derived CDR1 and CDR2 are MNHEY and SMNVEV (reference sequence). There are 15 residues in the CDR3. Trimming stripped 2 bases from V and 7 bases from J, with 15 bases between.

In its sample, this clonotype was seen a few times. The chain employs TRBV29-1 and TRBJ2-3, with D unresolved. This CDR3 comprises 13 residues. Germline CDR1 and CDR2: SQVTM and ANQGSEA. V was cut by 6 bases and J by 4 bases, with 14 bases left in between. The CDR3 bases are TGCAGCGTCGGCTATTATCAGGCAGATACGCAGTATTTT. It specifies CSVGYYQADTQYF.

In this sample, this clonotype turned up a few times. This chain links TRBV20-1 with TRBJ2-3; perhaps TRBD1 as D (6 bases). Deletions cut 3 bases from V and 2 bases from J, with 12 bases between. The length of the CDR3 is 14 residues. Germline V gene data show CDR1 as DFQATT and CDR2 as SNEGSKA (reference sequence). CDR3 bases: TGCAGTGCTAGTATGGGGGCTTCCACAGATACGCAGTATTTT. Its translation is CSASMGASTDTQYF.

The chain uses TRBV15 and TRBJ1-1; D is unresolved. Germline CDR1 LNHNV, CDR2 YYDKDF (reference sequence). This CDR3 region has 15 residues. The V end was cut by 0 bases, the J end by 0 bases, with 8 bases between. DNA of the CDR3: TGTGCCACCAGCAGAGATCGGGCGATGAACACTGAAGCTTTCTTT. Encoded protein: CATSRDRAMNTEAFF.

V usage is TRBV28 and J usage is TRBJ2-5, with D tentatively TRBD2 (5 bases). V lost 4 bases and J 7 bases, leaving 25 bases between the germline ends. From germline, CDR1 is MDHEN and CDR2 SYDVKM. The CDR3 spans 17 residues. The CDR3 loop reads CASSSYIPPGPRGTQYF. In DNA, the CDR3 is TGTGCCAGCAGTTCATACATTCCTCCGGGCCCCCGGGGGACCCAGTACTTC.

V gene TRBV12-3 or TRBV12-4 combines with J gene TRBJ2-7, with D maybe TRBD2 (6 bases). Trimming removed 6 bases at V and 5 bases at J, with 23 bases between. The CDR3 contains 16 residues. DNA for the CDR3: TGTGCCAGCAGCCGACGTTCGTCCCGGGGGAAGAACGAGCAGTACTTC. Its protein product is CASSRRSSRGKNEQYF.